These 6 T cell receptor beta chains share one sample of origin, sequenced in a study of CD8 T cells in Susac syndrome. RNA, at about 0.5 to 1 ug, was reverse transcribed with random hexamers. Using its own MiXCR run on the immunoSEQ multiplex PCR reads, TCRdb lists one record per CDR3 protein. The sample includes about 300,000 distinct CDR3 sequences, 70% to 90% of them seen just once. Sequencing input: CD8+ T cells from PBMCs. All receptors derive from a human donor with multiple sclerosis.

The chain is built from TRBV27 and TRBJ2-7, with 7 nucleotides matching TRBD2. Germline V CDR1 and CDR2: MNHEY, SMNVEV (reference sequence). J lost 6 bases, V lost 3 bases, and 2 bases had no gene match. CDR3 size: 12 residues. For the CDR3, the DNA is TGTGCCAGCAGTTTTGGCGGGGGCGAGCAGTACTTC. This gives the protein CASSFGGGEQYF.

This chain connects TRBV6-1 to TRBJ2-7; tentatively, D is TRBD1 or TRBD2 (5 bases each). This CDR3 is 14 amino acids long. Trimming stripped 2 bases from V and 3 bases from J, with 11 bases between. In germline, CDR1 is MNHNS, CDR2 SASEGT. CDR3 in amino acids: CASSERDGNYEQYF. CDR3 nucleotides: TGTGCCAGCAGTGAAAGGGACGGGAACTACGAGCAGTACTTC.

This chain joins TRBV5-6 and TRBJ2-2, with a possible D match to TRBD2 (5 bases). This CDR3 is 17 amino acids long. CDR1 and CDR2 (germline): SGHDT, YYEEEE. V gave up 4 bases and J gave up 0 bases, with 16 bases separating them. The CDR3 spells CASSLRWERPNTGELFF. CDR3 bases: TGTGCCAGCAGCCTAAGGTGGGAGAGACCGAACACCGGGGAGCTGTTTTTT.

This clonotype was seen just once. V usage is TRBV5-1 and J usage is TRBJ2-3, with D uncertain. The CDR3 is 14 residues long. Germline-derived CDR1 and CDR2 are SGHRS and YFSETQ. Between the trimmed V and J ends, which lost 1 base and 6 bases, there was a span of 12 bases. The CDR3 is CASSLSLNRDTQYF. As DNA, the CDR3 is TGCGCCAGCAGCTTGTCCTTGAACCGGGATACGCAGTATTTT.

This chain uses TRBV28 with TRBJ2-7, with 7 nucleotides matching TRBD1. The J segment lost 7 bases and the V segment lost 3 bases, leaving 9 bases of the junction unmatched. This CDR3 comprises 14 residues. CDR1 and CDR2 from the germline V gene are MDHEN and SYDVKM. CDR3 nucleotide sequence: TGTGCCAGCAGTTTGGAGAGGGGGCCAAGAGAGCAGTACTTC. Residues: CASSLERGPREQYF.

This clonotype was seen a single time. The CDR3: CSVEEAGILEQYF. The CDR3 DNA reads as TGCAGCGTTGAAGAGGCAGGGATCCTCGAGCAGTACTTC. This sequence joins TRBV29-1 and TRBJ2-7, with a possible D match to TRBD1 (5 bases). Trimming cost V 0 bases and J 6 bases, with 12 bases left between them. Germline-derived CDR1 and CDR2 are SQVTM and ANQGSEA. This CDR3 spans 13 amino acids.